Each of the 22 T cell receptor beta chains below was sequenced from the same sample in a study of T cell responses to AZD1222 COVID-19 vaccine. Clones were read by immunoSEQ multiplex PCR, and TCRdb kept only the in-frame ones, dropping some. Of some 92,000 clones in the sample, about 90% were seen once. Material: peripheral blood, obtained on day 0 of MenACWY control vaccination. The source is an adult in good health.

The genes are TRBV5-1 and TRBJ2-5; a possible D gene is TRBD1 (5 bases). Germline V gives CDR1 SGHRS, CDR2 YFSETQ. CDR3 size: 14 residues. V lost 2 bases to trimming and J lost 5 bases, with 13 bases between them. The CDR3 DNA is TGCGCCAGCAGCTTTTCCGGAGCAGGGGAGACCCAGTACTTC. The encoded protein is CASSFSGAGETQYF. Together with reference TRBV5-1 and TRBJ2-5, the CDR3 gives the full variable domain: KAGVTQTPRYLIKTRGQQVTLSCSPISGHRSVSWYQQTPGQGLQFLFEYFSETQRNKGNFPGRFSGRQFSNSRSEMNVSTLELGDSALYLCASSFSGAGETQYFGPGTRLLVL.

J is TRBJ2-7 and V is TRBV28; D unclear. CDR3 length equals 13 residues. Looked up from germline, CDR1 is MDHEN and CDR2 is SYDVKM. The V end lost 4 bases, the J end lost 4 bases, and 11 bases lay between the germline ends. CDR3 amino acids: CASSSLHLYEQYF. The CDR3 DNA sequence: TGTGCCAGCAGTTCCTTGCATCTGTACGAGCAGTACTTC.

The chain combines TRBV28 with TRBJ2-2, with D perhaps TRBD1 (6 bases). V lost 1 base, J lost 4 bases, and 10 bases lay in between. The CDR3 consists of 15 residues. From germline, CDR1 is MDHEN and CDR2 SYDVKM. In DNA form, the CDR3 reads TGTGCCAGCAGTTTATTAAGGACAGTCACCGGGGAGCTGTTTTTT. Translation: CASSLLRTVTGELFF. The full variable domain, completed using reference TRBV28 and TRBJ2-2, is DVKVTQSSRYLVKRTGEKVFLECVQDMDHENMFWYRQDPGLGLRLIYFSYDVKMKEKGDIPEGYSVSREKKERFSLILESASTNQTSMYLCASSLLRTVTGELFFGEGSRLTVL.

The chain couples TRBV24-1 to TRBJ2-1; D is uncertain. Germline V gene lookup returns CDR1 KGHDR and CDR2 SFDVKD. CDR3 length equals 13 residues. V lost 3 bases and J lost 10, with 12 bases in between. The CDR3 region has the DNA TGTGCCACCAGTGATCCGCCGGAAGGCGAGCAGTTCTTC. This gives the protein CATSDPPEGEQFF.

The J gene is TRBJ2-1, the V gene TRBV18; D is ambiguous. Trimming took 3 bases from V and 5 from J, leaving 17 bases between them. The CDR3 is made up of 16 amino acids. Looked up from germline, CDR1 is KGHSH and CDR2 is LQKENI. The chain's CDR3 is CASSPRFDTANNEQFF. The CDR3 DNA sequence: TGTGCCAGCTCACCCCGTTTCGATACGGCTAACAATGAGCAGTTCTTC.

The chain recombines TRBV20-1 with TRBJ2-7, with a possible D match to TRBD2 (6 bases). Germline CDR1 and CDR2: DFQATT and SNEGSKA (reference sequence). The V end lost 5 bases, the J end lost 4 bases, and 9 bases lay between the germline ends. The length of the CDR3 is 11 residues. The DNA for the CDR3 is TGCAGTGCTGGAGGGGAGTACGAGCAGTACTTC. It specifies CSAGGEYEQYF.

The gene calls are TRBV7-2 and TRBJ2-3; 9 nucleotides match TRBD1. In germline, CDR1 is SGHTA, CDR2 FQGNSA. Trimming took 2 bases from V and 3 from J; bases not matched to a gene: 3. The CDR3 spans 15 residues. The CDR3 DNA reads as TGTGCCAGCAGCTTAACAGGGGGCCCTACAGATACGCAGTATTTT. It translates to CASSLTGGPTDTQYF.

The table lists this clone with a count of one. This chain connects TRBV10-3 to TRBJ2-1, with D perhaps assigned TRBD1 or TRBD2 (5 bases each). Germline-derived CDR1 and CDR2 are ENHRY and SYGVKD. The CDR3 contains 15 residues. V was pared by 7 bases and J by 3 bases, with 16 bases between. DNA of the CDR3: TGTGCCATCACCCCGGGCGTGGGGGTCTACAATGAGCAGTTCTTC. Protein product: CAITPGVGVYNEQFF.

The chain has TRBV6-1 and TRBJ1-5, with 10 bases matching TRBD1. The CDR3 runs to 15 residues. V shed 2 bases and J 7 bases; nucleotides not matched to a gene: 5. CDR1 and CDR2 from the germline V gene are MNHNS and SASEGT. CDR3 in amino acids: CASSEMGQGTQPQHF. DNA of the CDR3: TGTGCCAGCAGTGAAATGGGACAGGGGACCCAGCCCCAGCATTTT.

The V call is TRBV15, the J call TRBJ1-3; D not resolved. CDR1 is LNHNV, CDR2 YYDKDF, per germline (reference sequence). The CDR3 has 17 residues. The ends were cut back, 4 bases at V and 0 bases at J, with 16 bases in the middle. The CDR3 DNA reads TGTGCCACCAGCAAGCCCGGTACATCCCTCTCTGGAAACACCATATATTTT. Its protein is CATSKPGTSLSGNTIYF.

The chain uses TRBV6-2 or TRBV6-3 and TRBJ1-5; 7 bases map to TRBD1. Germline-derived CDR1 and CDR2 are MNHEY and SVGEGT. CDR3 length equals 16 residues. Trimming at V came to 5 bases and at J to 4 bases, leaving 11 bases not matched to a gene. The CDR3 DNA is TGTGCCAGCAGTACCCCCGGGACAGCTCTAAATCAGCCCCAGCATTTT. Translating gives CASSTPGTALNQPQHF.

This clone was seen only a few times. This rearrangement joins TRBV9 to TRBJ1-1; no clear D. The CDR3 has 14 residues. V lost 9 bases and J 2 bases, leaving 17 bases between the germline ends. Germline lookup yields CDR1 SGDLS and CDR2 YYNGEE. CDR3 in DNA: TGTGCCACCTCTCGGACGGCGAGCAACACTGAAGCTTTCTTT. This encodes CATSRTASNTEAFF.

The CDR3 spells CATSGRGVADEQYF. The DNA for the CDR3 is TGTGCCACCAGTGGTCGGGGGGTTGCCGACGAGCAGTACTTC. The chain couples TRBV24-1 to TRBJ2-7; 7 positions match TRBD2. Germline V CDR1 and CDR2: KGHDR, SFDVKD. CDR3 length equals 14 residues. J was trimmed by 5 bases and V by 5 bases; bases with no gene match: 8.

The chain recombines TRBV21-1 with TRBJ2-2; TRBD1, as called in the table, went unchecked against the DNA. TRBV21-1 is shown as a pseudogene. This CDR3 is built from 15 residues. The DNA for the CDR3 is TGTGCCAGCAGCAAACATCGCAGGGCCACCGGGGAGCTGTTTTTT. Translated: CASSKHRRATGELFF.

The chain uses TRBV29-1 and TRBJ2-7; maybe TRBD1 (7 bases). The CDR3 runs 13 residues. CDR1 and CDR2 from the germline V gene are SQVTM and ANQGSEA. Trimming pared 6 bases from V and 3 bases from J, leaving 15 bases between. The CDR3 loop reads CSVMRQGLYEQYF. Here the CDR3 DNA reads TGCAGCGTCATGCGACAGGGACTCTACGAGCAGTACTTC.

The CDR3 DNA is TGTGCCAGCAGCCAAGACGGACAGGGTAACCAGCCCCAGCATTTT. Its translation: CASSQDGQGNQPQHF. The chain couples TRBV4-2 to TRBJ1-5; 8 bases line up with TRBD1. Germline CDR1 reads LGHNA; CDR2 reads YNFKEQ. The CDR3 loop spans 15 amino acids. V was pared by 0 bases and J by 7 bases, with 5 bases of the junction left unmatched.

The V gene is TRBV20-1, the J gene TRBJ2-5; D is possibly TRBD2 (6 bases). CDR1 DFQATT and CDR2 SNEGSKA come from the germline V gene (reference sequence). The CDR3 extends over 12 amino acids. V lost 3 bases to trimming and J lost 4 bases, with 9 bases between them. The CDR3 sequence: CSASERAETQYF. DNA of the CDR3: TGCAGTGCTAGTGAGCGGGCAGAGACCCAGTACTTC.

The chain's CDR3 is CASSGTGLTYGYTF. As DNA, the CDR3 is TGTGCCAGCAGCGGGACAGGGCTAACCTATGGCTACACCTTC. The V call is TRBV6-5, the J call TRBJ1-2; TRBD1 matches at 9 bases. From germline, CDR1 is MNHEY and CDR2 SVGAGI. The CDR3 is 14 amino acids. J gave up 4 bases and V 6 bases, and 6 bases lay outside the gene matches.

This chain connects TRBV27 to TRBJ2-1; TRBD2 agrees at 14 bases. The CDR3 runs to 15 residues. From germline, CDR1 is MNHEY and CDR2 SMNVEV (reference sequence). V lost 4 bases, J lost 7 bases, and 3 bases stayed unmatched. The CDR3 coding sequence is TGTGCCAGCAGTTGGGGACTAGCGGGAGTTAATGAGCAGTTCTTC. It translates to CASSWGLAGVNEQFF.

CDR3 sequence: CASSRSNTEAFF. For the CDR3, the DNA is TGTGCCAGCAGTAGGTCCAACACTGAAGCTTTCTTT. The chain uses TRBV6-5 and TRBJ1-1; D unresolved. The V end was cut by 5 bases, the J end by 2 bases, with 6 bases between. The CDR3 loop spans 12 amino acids. Germline V gene data show CDR1 as MNHEY and CDR2 as SVGAGI.

The chain carries TRBV9 and TRBJ2-2; 7 bases agree with TRBD2. Germline-derived CDR1 and CDR2 are SGDLS and YYNGEE. This CDR3 comprises 16 residues. Germline trimming cut 7 bases from V and 3 bases from J; bases unmatched to any gene: 12. Written as DNA, the CDR3 is TGTGCCAGCGCTTTGGCGGGGGAAATGGACACCGGGGAGCTGTTTTTT. It specifies CASALAGEMDTGELFF.

This rearrangement joins TRBV18 to TRBJ1-1; 7 nucleotides line up with TRBD1. The V segment lost 3 bases and the J segment 5 bases; nucleotides outside the gene matches: 9. Per the germline V gene, CDR1 is KGHSH and CDR2 is LQKENI. CDR3 size: 15 residues. The CDR3 DNA is TGTGCCAGCTCACCCAGAACAGGGGTTGAGACTGAAGCTTTCTTT. Encoded protein: CASSPRTGVETEAFF.